The 15 T cell receptor beta chains below come from one sample, sequenced in a study of blood T cell repertoires in COVID-19. Only in-frame clones appear in the TCRdb table, and some are missing; sequencing was by immunoSEQ multiplex PCR. The sample shows just over 300,000 clones, about 90% of them seen only once. The specimen was peripheral blood. All receptors come from a man between 18 and 29 years old with active or convalescent COVID-19.

V gene TRBV5-1 combines with J gene TRBJ2-5; D may be TRBD1 (6 bases). The germline V gene has CDR1 SGHRS and CDR2 YFSETQ. The CDR3 consists of 15 residues. V lost 0 bases, J lost 5 bases, and 14 bases lay in between. This CDR3 is CASSLAGQPGETQYF. CDR3 sequence (DNA): TGCGCCAGCAGCTTGGCTGGACAGCCGGGGGAGACCCAGTACTTC.

This chain links TRBV14 with TRBJ1-2; TRBD1 matches at 10 bases. Germline values: CDR1 SGHDN, CDR2 FVKESK. The CDR3 contains 15 residues. V lost 1 base, J lost 8 bases, and 7 bases stayed unmatched. The CDR3 is CASSQVGDRGGGYTF. DNA of the CDR3: TGTGCCAGCAGCCAAGTCGGGGACAGGGGCGGAGGCTACACCTTC.

The chain joins TRBV28 to TRBJ2-5; D is unclear. V was cut by 5 bases and J by 2 bases, with 12 bases left in between. In germline, CDR1 is MDHEN, CDR2 SYDVKM. The CDR3 extends over 14 amino acids. The CDR3 loop reads CASSIRVRQETQYF. The DNA for the CDR3 is TGTGCCAGCAGTATCAGAGTCAGGCAAGAGACCCAGTACTTC. The full variable domain, rest sourced from reference TRBV28 and TRBJ2-5, is DVKVTQSSRYLVKRTGEKVFLECVQDMDHENMFWYRQDPGLGLRLIYFSYDVKMKEKGDIPEGYSVSREKKERFSLILESASTNQTSMYLCASSIRVRQETQYFGPGTRLLVL.

CDR3 sequence reads: CASSSLADQETQYF. The DNA for the CDR3 is TGTGCCAGTAGTTCACTAGCGGATCAAGAGACCCAGTACTTC. The chain uses TRBV19 and TRBJ2-5, with 8 positions matching TRBD2. With 5 bases clipped from V and 2 bases from J, the junction kept 4 bases outside the gene matches. From germline, CDR1 is LNHDA and CDR2 SQIVND (reference sequence). This CDR3 is 14 amino acids long.

This chain connects TRBV7-9 to TRBJ2-3; 7 bases are shared with TRBD2. V lost 0 bases to trimming and J lost 6 bases; unmatched junction nucleotides: 3. The germline V gene has CDR1 SEHNR and CDR2 FQNEAQ (reference sequence). This CDR3 contains 14 residues. CDR3 amino acids: CASSLAGGVDTQYF. The DNA of the CDR3 is TGTGCCAGCAGCTTAGCGGGAGGGGTTGATACGCAGTATTTT.

J is TRBJ2-7 and V is TRBV6-5; TRBD1 agrees at 7 bases. The CDR3 length is 15 residues. V lost 5 bases to trimming and J lost 4 bases; unmatched junction nucleotides: 11. Per the germline V gene, CDR1 is MNHEY and CDR2 is SVGAGI. CDR3 in amino acids: CASSSPGTARYEQYF. For the CDR3, the DNA is TGTGCCAGCAGTAGCCCCGGGACAGCAAGATACGAGCAGTACTTC.

This clone has more than one count but fewer than ten. The genes are TRBV9 and TRBJ2-3, with 11 bases fitting TRBD2. Trimming at V came to 6 bases and at J to 4 bases, leaving 4 bases not matched to a gene. The CDR3 runs 14 residues. Germline lookup yields CDR1 SGDLS and CDR2 YYNGEE. The CDR3 region has the DNA TGTGCCAGCACCACTAGCGGGAGAGCAGATACGCAGTATTTT. This sequence encodes CASTTSGRADTQYF.

The chain links TRBV21-1 to TRBJ1-1. TRBV21-1 is a pseudogene locus. This CDR3 is 14 amino acids long. The CDR3 region is CASSMRHGNTEAFF. CDR3 nucleotides: TGTGCCAGCAGCATGAGGCATGGGAACACTGAAGCTTTCTTT.

CDR3 in amino acids: CASSRGDRAGEAFF. As DNA, the CDR3 is TGTGCCAGTAGTAGGGGGGACAGGGCGGGTGAAGCTTTCTTT. The chain links TRBV19 to TRBJ1-1; TRBD1 matches at 9 bases. From germline, CDR1 is LNHDA and CDR2 SQIVND (reference sequence). J was trimmed by 7 bases and V by 4 bases; bases with no gene match: 7. This CDR3 region has 14 residues.

For the CDR3, the DNA is TGTGCCAGTAGAGAGACAGGGCGGTACGAGCAGTACTTC. Encoded protein: CASRETGRYEQYF. The chain joins TRBV19 to TRBJ2-7; 7 bases agree with TRBD1. The length of the CDR3 is 13 residues. With 6 bases clipped from V and 4 bases from J, the junction kept 6 bases outside the gene matches. Looked up from germline, CDR1 is LNHDA and CDR2 is SQIVND (reference sequence).

The V gene is TRBV19, the J gene TRBJ2-5; 7 nucleotides align to TRBD2. Per germline, CDR1 LNHDA and CDR2 SQIVND (reference sequence). J lost 4 bases, V lost 3 bases, and 8 bases had no gene match. The CDR3 runs 15 residues. The CDR3 DNA follows: TGTGCCAGTAGTATCCGCGGGAGTAGGTTAGAGACCCAGTACTTC. Translation gives CASSIRGSRLETQYF.

The chain carries TRBV7-9 and TRBJ2-7; 10 bases map to TRBD1. CDR1 SEHNR and CDR2 FQNEAQ come from the germline V gene (reference sequence). This CDR3 has 16 residues. J lost 2 bases, V lost 2 bases, and 6 bases had no gene match. The CDR3 reads CASSLFWDRGPYEQYF. The CDR3 DNA reads TGTGCCAGCAGCTTATTTTGGGACAGGGGTCCCTACGAGCAGTACTTC. Combining the CDR3 with reference TRBV7-9 and TRBJ2-7 gives the whole variable domain DTGVSQNPRHKITKRGQNVTFRCDPISEHNRLYWYRQTLGQGPEFLTYFQNEAQLEKSRLLSDRFSAERPKGSFSTLEIQRTEQGDSAMYLCASSLFWDRGPYEQYFGPGTRLTVT.

The chain employs TRBV24-1 and TRBJ1-2; D is ambiguous. The CDR3 loop spans 12 amino acids. CDR1 KGHDR and CDR2 SFDVKD come from the germline V gene. V lost 5 bases and J 7 bases, leaving 10 bases between the germline ends. The CDR3 reads CATSVPSGGYTF. In nucleotides, the CDR3 is TGTGCCACCAGTGTCCCGTCAGGTGGCTACACCTTC.

The chain is built from TRBV5-1 and TRBJ1-1, with 8 bases matching TRBD1. V was clipped by 0 bases and J by 0 bases; unmatched bases: 4. The germline V gene encodes CDR1 SGHRS and CDR2 YFSETQ. This CDR3 has 16 residues. CDR3 amino acids: CASSLDPGQVNTEAFF. CDR3 coding DNA: TGCGCCAGCAGCTTGGATCCGGGACAGGTGAACACTGAAGCTTTCTTT.

This chain connects TRBV9 to TRBJ1-4; D call uncertain. V dropped 1 base and J dropped 7 bases, with 14 bases sitting between them. CDR1 and CDR2 (germline): SGDLS, YYNGEE. The CDR3 covers 15 residues. CDR3 coding DNA: TGTGCCAGCAGCGTAAGCCCCCTTTTGAGTGAAAAACTGTTTTTT. Translation: CASSVSPLLSEKLFF.